This T cell receptor beta chain was documented in a study of blood T cell repertoires in COVID-19. Repertoires were generated with immunoSEQ multiplex PCR, while TCRdb's copy carries only in-frame clones and drops some. Here the sample spans roughly 200,000 clones, around 90% being singletons. The TCR was taken from a woman under 30 who had recovered from COVID-19. What was sequenced was peripheral blood.

The CDR3 DNA sequence: TGTGCCAGCAGCACCCATTCAGGAATTCAGCCCCAGCATTTT. Translation gives CASSTHSGIQPQHF. V usage is TRBV21-1 and J usage is TRBJ1-5; the D call of TRBD1 is as the table states it, not checked on the DNA. TRBV21-1 is tagged as a pseudogene. The CDR3 is 14 amino acids.